This T cell receptor beta chain was recovered during a study of Ad26.COV2.S vaccination and SARS-CoV-2 variants. The method was immunoSEQ multiplex PCR; TCRdb's version includes in-frame clones alone and lacks a portion of them. The sample records 500,000 or so clones, roughly 85% being singletons. Specified treatment: roughly 18 received Ad26.COV2.S at low or high dose, single or two shots; 5 received placebo; per-sample allocation not given. Sample collection was performed on day 63 after the first vaccine or placebo injection. Germline loops: CDR1 GTSNPN, CDR2 SVGIG (reference sequence). The V segment lost 3 bases and the J segment 5 bases; nucleotides outside the gene matches: 7. The CDR3 runs 14 residues.

The chain is built from TRBV30 and TRBJ1-1; the match to TRBD1 covers 9 bases. The TCR sequence derives from a person aged 18-60 years who received the Ad26.COV2.S COVID-19 vaccine or a placebo. The sequences come from peripheral blood, collected in a trial of Ad26.COV2.S vaccine versus placebo. CDR3 DNA sequence: TGTGCCTGGAGATTACAGGGGGCGCGGACTGAAGCTTTCTTT. Its protein product is CAWRLQGARTEAFF.